The 8 T cell receptor beta chains listed next were all sequenced from one sample in a study of blood T cell repertoires in COVID-19. Sequencing used immunoSEQ multiplex PCR; TCRdb keeps in-frame clones, though not all of them. The sample comprises about 82,000 clones, around 81% of which are singletons, and around 40% rests with the top ten. Sequenced material: peripheral blood. Receptor source: a man older than 75 with acute or convalescent COVID-19.

Points on this clone: This CDR3 is also generated by other DNA sequences in the sample. This chain uses TRBV29-1 with TRBJ1-1, with TRBD1 identical over 10 bases. This CDR3 contains 12 residues. Trimming at V came to 7 bases and at J to 5 bases, leaving 4 bases not matched to a gene. Germline CDR1 reads SQVTM; CDR2 reads ANQGSEA. CDR3 bases: TGCAGCGCGGACAGGGGGAATACTGAAGCTTTCTTT. It codes for CSADRGNTEAFF. Drawing the rest from reference TRBV29-1 and TRBJ1-1, the complete variable domain is SAVISQKPSRDICQRGTSLTIQCQVDSQVTMMFWYRQQPGQSLTLIATANQGSEATYESGFVIDKFPISRPNLTFSTLTVSNMSPEDSSIYLCSADRGNTEAFFGQGTRLTVV.

V and J are TRBV6-2 or TRBV6-3 and TRBJ2-5; D remains unclear. The germline V and J ends were trimmed by 1 base and 9 bases, with 6 bases remaining between them. This CDR3 is built from 11 residues. Per germline, CDR1 MNHEY and CDR2 SVGEGT. Here the CDR3 DNA reads TGTGCCAGCAGTTACTACGAGGCCCAGTACTTC. Its translation: CASSYYEAQYF.

The chain links TRBV18 to TRBJ2-7, with 16 positions matching TRBD2. The germline V gene has CDR1 KGHSH and CDR2 LQKENI. The V gene end was trimmed by 3 bases and the J gene end by 1 base; junction bases not matched to a gene: 9. The CDR3 totals 19 residues. In DNA form, the CDR3 reads TGTGCCAGCTCACCGTCCTCGGGACTAGCGGGAGGGCCTTCCTACGAGCAGTACTTC. This sequence encodes CASSPSSGLAGGPSYEQYF.

V gene TRBV30 combines with J gene TRBJ1-1; TRBD1 is a possible D gene (5 bases). Trimming took off 1 base at V and 3 bases at J, with 9 bases between the two ends. Looked up from germline, CDR1 is GTSNPN and CDR2 is SVGIG (reference sequence). This CDR3 has 13 residues. CDR3 residues: CAWSEAGHTEAFF. The DNA of the CDR3 is TGTGCCTGGAGTGAGGCAGGGCACACTGAAGCTTTCTTT.

A few counts support this clone. This sequence joins TRBV6-2 or TRBV6-3 and TRBJ1-3, with no clear D. Trimming removed 5 bases at V and 0 bases at J, with 11 bases between. Germline CDR1 MNHEY, CDR2 SVGEGT. The CDR3 is 15 amino acids. The CDR3 coding sequence is TGTGCCAGCAGTCCCGACGGGTCCTCTGGAAACACCATATATTTT. Its translation is CASSPDGSSGNTIYF.

The chain uses TRBV30 and TRBJ1-4; D gene ambiguous. Trimming removed 1 base from V and 5 bases from J, with 11 bases in between. Germline CDR1 and CDR2: GTSNPN and SVGIG (reference sequence). The CDR3 is 14 amino acids. CDR3: CAWSGGGLNEKLFF. CDR3 in DNA: TGTGCCTGGAGTGGTGGAGGGCTCAATGAAAAACTGTTTTTT.

V usage is TRBV3-1 (or the pseudogene TRBV3-2) and J usage is TRBJ1-3; D is undetermined. Germline V gives CDR1 LGHDT, CDR2 YNNKEL (reference sequence). The CDR3 totals 16 residues. V lost 0 bases and J lost 0, with 9 bases in between. This chain's CDR3 is CASSQDITHSGNTIYF. The CDR3 DNA reads TGTGCCAGCAGCCAAGATATAACACACTCTGGAAACACCATATATTTT.

Remarks on this clone: Additional DNA sequences in this sample encode the identical CDR3. The DNA of the CDR3 is TGCGCCAGCAGCCTGACTAGCGGGAGCTCCTACGAGCAGTACTTC. It specifies CASSLTSGSSYEQYF. This chain connects TRBV5-1 to TRBJ2-7, with 12 nucleotides matching TRBD2. Germline V gene lookup returns CDR1 SGHRS and CDR2 YFSETQ. The CDR3 extends over 15 amino acids. V trimming: 4 bases; J trimming: 0 bases; junction bases outside the gene matches: 2. Looking up the rest from reference TRBV5-1 and TRBJ2-7 gives the full variable domain: KAGVTQTPRYLIKTRGQQVTLSCSPISGHRSVSWYQQTPGQGLQFLFEYFSETQRNKGNFPGRFSGRQFSNSRSEMNVSTLELGDSALYLCASSLTSGSSYEQYFGPGTRLTVT.